The text below deals with one TCR beta chain. Its antigen remains undetermined. Base qualities are not provided; no much larger clone lies one nucleotide away. From its cysteine to its phenylalanine, the CDR3 spans 15 amino acids. The only DNA kept is the CDR3, 45 bases in frame from the first base. V and J are trimmed by 2 bases and 8 bases, and the gene matches miss 10 bases of the junction. The germline V gene encodes CDR1 SGHTA and CDR2 FQGNSA. These data originate in a study of blood T cell repertoires in COVID-19 (TCRdb year 2020). A note on the overall study: Collaborator samples came from the United States, Italy and Spain and covered acute and convalescent phases of COVID-19. The prospective study material was composed of cDNA or gDNA derived from T cells, B-cell-depleted T cells, or PBMCs. Deeply sampled blood TCRbeta repertoires from subjects exposed to, actively infected with, or recovered from COVID-19 were included in the dataset. The repertoires were released in a freely available public database intended as a resource for research on the immune response to SARS-CoV-2. The samples were drawn from two sources: the first 160 participants of the ongoing ImmuneRACE study, and 1,000 to 1,500 subjects contributed by 6 global collaborators. The sample metadata nearly always contained a de-identified subject ID, COVID-19 status, age in years and sex. Where HLA class I and class II types were available, the types were taken from metadata supplied by the sample provider, not from assay-based typing. What the authors observed across the whole study: Clinical and demographic metadata were provided uncurated, with the amount varying by source and participant.

TCRbeta CDR3 regions were amplified from genomic DNA using the immunoSEQ Assay, a bias-controlled multiplex PCR. Processing in the source paper ran as follows. The number of nucleated cells in each sample was estimated from the amplification of reference gene primers within the assay. To quantify the absolute abundance of each unique TCRbeta CDR3 rearrangement, sequence reads were collapsed and filtered. For each sample, productive Simpson clonality was calculated as the square root of Simpson's diversity index over productive rearrangements. What TCRdb holds here is the immuneACCESS table cut down to in-frame rearrangements. Part of the clones is not present; checked against another copy, under half of the missing clones reflect an unresolved V gene, and the others are unexplained. V and J calls and clone size are as listed in that table; D and trimming were resolved from the DNA. For this sample the table gives over 85,000 clones, of which 87% were detected only once. Roughly 2% of the sample is taken by the ten largest.

Whole blood was collected in K2EDTA tubes by collaborating institutions according to the institutions' own protocols. For TCRbeta analysis, collaborators shipped samples in one of three forms: frozen whole blood, isolated PBMCs, or DNA extracted from either of those sample types. This TCR was sampled from a man between 50 and 59 years old with active COVID-19. The sample was peripheral blood. The chain couples TRBV7-2 to TRBJ1-2, with 8 bases in between that match TRBD1. The CDR3 reads CASSLPQVRGRGYTF. The DNA sequence is given as TGTGCCAGCAGCTTACCCCAAGTCAGGGGGCGGGGCTACACCTTC. Reference TRBV7-2 and TRBJ1-2 proteins supply the regions before and after the CDR3; the full variable domain is: GAGVSQSPSNKVTEKGKDVELRCDPISGHTALYWYRQSLGQGLEFLIYFQGNSAPDKSGLPSDRFSAERTGGSVSTLTIQRTQQEDSAVYLCASSLPQVRGRGYTFGSGTRLTVV.